The sequence of this T cell receptor beta chain was determined in a study of control samples from healthy donors and cancer patients. Trimming took 0 bases from V and 0 from J; bases not matched to a gene: 9. Germline V lookup: CDR1 SGHRS, CDR2 YFSETQ. The length of the CDR3 is 17 residues. The repertoire was sequenced with immunoSEQ multiplex PCR; TCRdb's copy has only in-frame clones and lacks some. The sample lists 100,000 to 150,000 clones, about 90% occurring once. The specimen was blood. The clonotype was recovered from a man aged 18 to 35 in good health. This sequence joins TRBV5-1 and TRBJ2-7; TRBD2 matches at 7 bases. The CDR3 protein is CASSLAASSGSSYEQYF. CDR3 coding DNA: TGCGCCAGCAGCTTGGCCGCGTCTAGCGGTAGCTCCTACGAGCAGTACTTC.